Below, one TCR beta chain is given with its context. The antigen is undetermined. Measured with immunoSEQ multiplex PCR; TCRdb has only the in-frame clones, and not every one. In the table there are about 3,300 clones, around 95% of which are singletons. V was cut by 8 bases and J by 1 base, with 14 bases left in between. Per germline, CDR1 ENHRY and CDR2 SYGVKD. The CDR3 contains 14 residues. These data belong to a study of T cell clonotyping in hematopoietic cell transplantation. The study's findings and limits: Pathologically expanded recipient clonotypes increased progressively from day 30 to day 180 as diversity fell.

Time point here: recipient sample about 28 days before transplant, after cytoreduction. This sequence was found in a woman in her fifties or sixties with chronic myeloid leukemia. Some clones in this sample may be carry-over from other donors' samples. The source was peripheral blood mononuclear cells, collected before stem cell transplant. V usage is TRBV10-3 and J usage is TRBJ2-5; D may correspond to TRBD1 or TRBD2 (5 bases each). Here the CDR3 reads CAIGALATQETQYF. The CDR3 coding sequence is TGTGCCATCGGGGCCCTAGCTACCCAAGAGACCCAGTACTTC.